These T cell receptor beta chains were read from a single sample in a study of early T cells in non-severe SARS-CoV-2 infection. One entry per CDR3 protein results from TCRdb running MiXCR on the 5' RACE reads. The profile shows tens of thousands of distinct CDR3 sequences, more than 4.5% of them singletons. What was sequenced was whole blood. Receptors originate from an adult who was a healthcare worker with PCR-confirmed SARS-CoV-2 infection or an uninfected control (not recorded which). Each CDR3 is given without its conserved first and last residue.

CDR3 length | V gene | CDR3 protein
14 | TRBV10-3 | AISESEALRGNEQF
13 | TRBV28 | ASSRADETTYEQY
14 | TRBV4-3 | ASSQEIGTGYNEQF
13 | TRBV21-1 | ASRRLAGTSYEQY
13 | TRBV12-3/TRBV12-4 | ASSSGQGGNNEQF
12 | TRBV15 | ATSSPIGIQPQH
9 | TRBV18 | ASSPTRGAF
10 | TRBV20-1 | SARKGDTEAF
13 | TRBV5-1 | ASSLAGRLVAEQF
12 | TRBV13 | ASRQAAGANVLT
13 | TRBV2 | ASSERERKNEKLF
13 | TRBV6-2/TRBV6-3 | ASSPDRGRRNTQY
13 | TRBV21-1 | ASTENTSGRETQY
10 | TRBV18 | ASSPGGGWQY
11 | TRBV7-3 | ASSLQPNQPQH
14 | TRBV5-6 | ASSPLWGGDTGELF
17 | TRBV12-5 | ASGLVPDGTAYSNQPQH
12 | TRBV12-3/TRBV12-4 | ASSFAGGRNEQF
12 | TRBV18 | ASSTGQPNTEAF
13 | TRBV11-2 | ASRPSGLTYNEQF
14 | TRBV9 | ASSSRTSGTTDTQY
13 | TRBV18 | ASSPTRTGNSPLH
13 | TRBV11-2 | ASSRGLAGGNEQF
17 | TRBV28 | ASSLPPDRDILVSNEQF
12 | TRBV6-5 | ASSPDSAPYGYT
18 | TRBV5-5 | ASSLAYPGGAPSSYNEQF
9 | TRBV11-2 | ACSMNTEAF
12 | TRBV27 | ASTFDRGGYEQY
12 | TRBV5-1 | ASSTGQTYNEQF
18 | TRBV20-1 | SARLGPDRGPQGLNYGYT
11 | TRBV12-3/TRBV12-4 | ASSLQFYNEQF
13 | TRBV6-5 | ASSFRGHLGNEQF
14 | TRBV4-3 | ASSQEWSGGWETQY
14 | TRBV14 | ASSRQGVLGTDTQY
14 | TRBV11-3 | ASSLDWNAPGTEAF
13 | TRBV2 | ASRGTSGQTGELF
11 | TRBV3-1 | ASSQPPKETQY
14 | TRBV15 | ATSRDLVGVYNEQF
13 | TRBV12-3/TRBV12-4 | ASSSGVSMNTEAF
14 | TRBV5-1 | ASSLLGSGAVNEQY
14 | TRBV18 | ASSPTGPPYTDTQY
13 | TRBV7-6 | ASTPDRVPGYEQY
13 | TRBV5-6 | ASSLVRGSKNIQY
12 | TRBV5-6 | ASSRQIAKNIQY
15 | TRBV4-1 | ASSQGEAGVDPDTQY
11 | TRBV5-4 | ASSFGTVNEQF
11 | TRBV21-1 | AGRGQANEKLF
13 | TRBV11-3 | ASSRDTRGTDTQY
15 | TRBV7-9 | ASSSDRKREPGFTQY
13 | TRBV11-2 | ASSLTSGSYNEQF
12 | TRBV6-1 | ASSGGTFGGALH
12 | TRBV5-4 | ASSVQREMGEQY
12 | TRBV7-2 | ASSYGSDSYEQY
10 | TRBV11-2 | ASSLSNSPLH